These 29 T cell receptor beta chains came from one sample sequenced in a study of shared clonotypes between healthy human individuals. Sequenced by immunoSEQ multiplex PCR; TCRdb stores in-frame clones only, minus some. The sample shows more than 1,200,000 clones, about 98.5% of them seen only once. Sequencing input: naive CD4+ T cells sorted from blood. Subset reported: CD45RA+ positively selected. Source of these receptors: a man between 25 and 39 years old in good health.

This chain connects TRBV6-5 to TRBJ1-3; TRBD1 aligns across 10 bases. Trimming took 6 bases from V and 4 from J; bases not matched to a gene: 6. Germline loops: CDR1 MNHEY, CDR2 SVGAGI. This CDR3 is 15 amino acids long. The CDR3 here is CASRPTGGSGNTIYF. CDR3 bases: TGTGCCAGCAGGCCGACAGGGGGCTCCGGAAACACCATATATTTT.

The V and J genes are TRBV7-9 and TRBJ1-5; D unresolved. V was clipped by 5 bases and J by 10 bases, with 12 bases between them. The CDR3 is 12 amino acids. CDR1 SEHNR and CDR2 FQNEAQ come from the germline V gene (reference sequence). CDR3 in DNA: TGTGCCAGCAGCAAAAGGCTGGATCCCCAGCATTTT. As protein: CASSKRLDPQHF.

The chain carries TRBV30 and TRBJ2-4; TRBD2 matches 12 bases. The germline V gene encodes CDR1 GTSNPN and CDR2 SVGIG (reference sequence). This CDR3 is built from 18 residues. The V and J ends lost 1 base and 3 bases, in that order; junction bases with no gene match: 10. The CDR3 DNA follows: TGTGCCTGGAGTGGCGCGACTAGCGGGAGTCTGATCAAAAACATTCAGTACTTC. This codes for CAWSGATSGSLIKNIQYF.

Worth noting for this clone: A junction end diverges from the germline sequence, so it may reflect a read error. The chain employs TRBV5-5 and TRBJ2-3; 8 nucleotides align to TRBD2. The CDR3 is made up of 15 amino acids. CDR1 SGHKS and CDR2 YYEKEE come from the germline V gene (reference sequence). The DNA of the CDR3 is TGTGCCAGCAGCTTGGCCAGCGGGAGCAAAGATACGCAGTATTTT. Residues: CASSLASGSKDTQYF. Variable domain in full (rest from reference TRBV5-5 and TRBJ2-3): DAGVTQSPTHLIKTRGQQVTLRCSPISGHKSVSWYQQVLGQGPQFIFQYYEKEERGRGNFPDRFSARQFPNYSSELNVNALLLGDSALYLCASSLASGSKDTQYFGPGTRLTVL.

The rearrangement uses TRBV5-4 and TRBJ2-7, with 10 bases matching TRBD2. The trim removed 2 bases at V and 3 bases at J, leaving 5 bases unmatched. CDR1 SGHNT and CDR2 YYREEE come from the germline V gene (reference sequence). The CDR3 consists of 15 residues. This CDR3 is CASSFRTSGHYEQYF. CDR3 in DNA: TGTGCCAGCAGCTTCCGGACTAGCGGCCACTACGAGCAGTACTTC.

J is TRBJ1-1 and V is TRBV5-1; D ambiguous. V was clipped by 6 bases and J by 1 base, with 13 bases between them. CDR3 size: 14 residues. CDR1 and CDR2 from the germline V gene are SGHRS and YFSETQ. The DNA of the CDR3 is TGCGCCAGCAACTCCGCGCCAGAGAACACTGAAGCTTTCTTT. Its protein product is CASNSAPENTEAFF.

The chain combines TRBV11-2 with TRBJ2-7; TRBD2 aligns across 8 bases. Germline values: CDR1 SGHAT, CDR2 FQNNGV. This CDR3 has 14 amino acids. V gave up 1 base and J gave up 2 bases; unmatched junction bases: 1. The CDR3 sequence is CASSLAGRAYEQYF. CDR3 nucleotide sequence: TGTGCCAGCAGCTTAGCCGGGAGGGCCTACGAGCAGTACTTC.

The chain couples TRBV15 to TRBJ2-7; D gene ambiguous. Germline-derived CDR1 and CDR2 are LNHNV and YYDKDF (reference sequence). V lost 3 bases to trimming and J lost 3 bases, with 9 bases between them. This CDR3 is built from 13 residues. The CDR3 DNA reads TGTGCCACCAGCAGGGAGATCCTCTACGAGCAGTACTTC. Encoded protein: CATSREILYEQYF.

This sequence joins TRBV5-4 and TRBJ2-7; 7 bases match TRBD2. The CDR3 has 19 residues. V lost 0 bases, J lost 0 bases, and 15 bases stayed unmatched. Germline assignment: CDR1 SGHNT and CDR2 YYREEE (reference sequence). DNA of the CDR3: TGTGCCAGCAGCTTGGCGGGAGGCGGACATAAATGGAGCTCCTACGAGCAGTACTTC. Amino acids: CASSLAGGGHKWSSYEQYF.

This chain connects TRBV30 to TRBJ1-2; maybe TRBD1 (6 bases). The V and J ends lost 4 bases and 8 bases respectively, with 11 bases between them. The CDR3 loop spans 11 amino acids. Germline lookup yields CDR1 GTSNPN and CDR2 SVGIG (reference sequence). CDR3 amino acids: CAWKGHAGYTF. CDR3 nucleotide sequence: TGTGCCTGGAAGGGACACGCGGGCTACACCTTC.

This chain joins TRBV6-1 and TRBJ1-1; D uncertain. The CDR3 has 13 residues. Germline V CDR1 and CDR2: MNHNS, SASEGT. V lost 6 bases to trimming and J lost 1 base, with 9 bases between them. The CDR3 nucleotides are TGTGCCAGCAGCCCAAGGAGGAACACTGAAGCTTTCTTT. This encodes CASSPRRNTEAFF.

V gene TRBV2 combines with J gene TRBJ2-3; 7 bases align to TRBD1. The germline gives CDR1 SNHLY, CDR2 FYNNEI. J lost 6 bases, V lost 6 bases, and 12 bases had no gene match. CDR3 length: 15 amino acids. The CDR3 region has the DNA TGTGCCAGCAGGGAGACAGGGTGGAGCTTCGATACGCAGTATTTT. It codes for CASRETGWSFDTQYF.

This clone appeared once. The CDR3 coding sequence is TGTGCCATCAGACGGACTAGCGGGAGGACCTACACCGGGGAGCTGTTTTTT. This translates into CAIRRTSGRTYTGELFF. The chain joins TRBV10-3 to TRBJ2-2, with 14 positions matching TRBD2. Trimming took 6 bases from V and 3 from J; bases not matched to a gene: 6. The germline CDR1 and CDR2 sequences are ENHRY and SYGVKD. The length of the CDR3 is 17 residues.

A remark on this clone: Other DNA sequences in the same sample also yield this CDR3. V and J are TRBV7-9 and TRBJ1-1; the D is unclear. This CDR3 is 13 amino acids long. Trimming removed 1 base at V and 4 bases at J, with 7 bases between. Per germline, CDR1 SEHNR and CDR2 FQNEAQ (reference sequence). The CDR3 protein is CASSLGSGTEAFF. The CDR3, as DNA: TGTGCCAGCAGCTTAGGGTCTGGCACTGAAGCTTTCTTT.

The J gene is TRBJ2-1, the V gene TRBV7-3; a possible D gene is TRBD1 (7 bases). From germline, CDR1 is SGHTA and CDR2 FQGTGA. The ends were cut back, 0 bases at V and 10 bases at J, with 16 bases in the middle. This CDR3 is built from 15 residues. CDR3 coding DNA: TGTGCCAGCAGCTTAACAACTCCGGCGGGACAGGAGCAGTTCTTC. It is translated as CASSLTTPAGQEQFF.

The CDR3: CASSLAVRGLMNTEAFF. The CDR3 nucleotides are TGTGCCAGCTCACTCGCCGTCCGAGGGCTAATGAACACTGAAGCTTTCTTT. This rearrangement joins TRBV18 to TRBJ1-1; D unresolved. Germline V gene lookup returns CDR1 KGHSH and CDR2 LQKENI. The length of the CDR3 is 17 residues. The V end lost 4 bases, the J end lost 0 bases, and 18 bases lay between the germline ends. The complete variable domain, with remaining parts taken from reference TRBV18 and TRBJ1-1, reads NAGVMQNPRHLVRRRGQEARLRCSPMKGHSHVYWYRQLPEEGLKFMVYLQKENIIDESGMPKERFSAEFPKEGPSILRIQQVVRGDSAAYFCASSLAVRGLMNTEAFFGQGTRLTVV.

The rearrangement links TRBV5-1 to TRBJ1-1; weak D call: TRBD1 (6 bases). In germline, CDR1 is SGHRS, CDR2 YFSETQ. The CDR3 length is 14 residues. The germline V and J ends were trimmed by 2 bases and 4 bases, with 12 bases remaining between them. CDR3 protein: CASSLGRGGTEAFF. DNA for the CDR3: TGCGCCAGCAGCTTAGGCAGGGGCGGCACTGAAGCTTTCTTT.

The V gene is TRBV7-9, the J gene TRBJ2-7; 7 bases map to TRBD1. V lost 1 base to trimming and J lost 6 bases; unmatched junction nucleotides: 9. Germline V CDR1 and CDR2: SEHNR, FQNEAQ (reference sequence). This CDR3 spans 15 amino acids. CDR3 sequence (DNA): TGTGCCAGCAGCTTAGTCCAGGACCCAGGGGGCGAGCAGTACTTC. This encodes CASSLVQDPGGEQYF.

This clone was detected only once. The chain couples TRBV28 to TRBJ2-5, with a weak D call TRBD2 (5 bases). Trimming pared 6 bases from V and 3 bases from J, leaving 11 bases between. Germline V gives CDR1 MDHEN, CDR2 SYDVKM. CDR3 size: 13 residues. DNA of the CDR3: TGTGCCAGCAGGCCCCCGGGGAAAGAGACCCAGTACTTC. Translating gives CASRPPGKETQYF.

The chain couples TRBV7-6 to TRBJ2-1; the D is unclear. The CDR3 runs to 17 residues. V gave up 0 bases and J gave up 6 bases, with 18 bases separating them. In germline, CDR1 is SGHVS, CDR2 FNYEAQ. The CDR3 here is CASSLALVSVSGNEQFF. Written as DNA, the CDR3 is TGTGCCAGCAGCTTAGCGCTAGTGTCTGTTTCGGGCAATGAGCAGTTCTTC.

The V call is TRBV7-9, the J call TRBJ2-5, with TRBD1 matching 8 bases. Germline V gives CDR1 SEHNR, CDR2 FQNEAQ (reference sequence). This CDR3 has 16 residues. The ends lost 2 bases at V and 6 bases at J; junction bases unmatched: 11. In DNA, the CDR3 is TGTGCCAGCAGCTTATGGGCCGGACAGGGCGGGCAGACCCAGTACTTC. Its translation is CASSLWAGQGGQTQYF.

The chain joins TRBV5-4 to TRBJ2-7; 9 nucleotides line up with TRBD2. This CDR3 contains 14 residues. V was pared by 4 bases and J by 2 bases, with 4 bases of the junction left unmatched. From germline, CDR1 is SGHNT and CDR2 YYREEE (reference sequence). The CDR3 DNA follows: TGTGCCAGCAGCGCAGCTAGCGGGGCCTACGAGCAGTACTTC. Translation gives CASSAASGAYEQYF.

The V gene is TRBV29-1, the J gene TRBJ1-2; 7 nucleotides agree with TRBD1. CDR1 is SQVTM and CDR2 is ANQGSEA in the germline V gene. Trimming cost V 6 bases and J 4 bases; bases outside gene matches: 5. The CDR3 is 12 amino acids. CDR3: CSVSGGGYGYTF. The CDR3 DNA follows: TGCAGCGTCTCAGGGGGAGGCTATGGCTACACCTTC.

This sequence joins TRBV6-1 and TRBJ2-7; no clear D. Germline assignment: CDR1 MNHNS and CDR2 SASEGT. V was trimmed by 2 bases and J by 3 bases, leaving 11 bases between them. This CDR3 is 14 amino acids long. CDR3 amino acids: CASSEIPLIYEQYF. In DNA form, the CDR3 reads TGTGCCAGCAGTGAAATTCCCTTAATCTACGAGCAGTACTTC.

Notes on this clone: This specimen includes other DNA sequences encoding the same CDR3. This chain connects TRBV6-5 to TRBJ1-2; TRBD1 is a possible D gene (6 bases). V was cut by 4 bases and J by 3 bases, with 15 bases left in between. CDR1 and CDR2 from the germline V gene are MNHEY and SVGAGI. The CDR3 is 15 amino acids. CDR3 sequence (DNA): TGTGCCAGCAGTTCGCCGGGGGGGGCTGACTATGGCTACACCTTC. It codes for CASSSPGGADYGYTF.

This chain uses TRBV6-1 with TRBJ2-1, with a possible D match to TRBD2 (6 bases). CDR3 length: 17 amino acids. The V gene lost 2 bases and the J gene lost 0 bases, with 14 bases spanning the gap. Per the germline V gene, CDR1 is MNHNS and CDR2 is SASEGT. CDR3 loop: CASSENVGGSSYNEQFF. CDR3 DNA sequence: TGTGCCAGCAGTGAAAACGTCGGGGGAAGCTCCTACAATGAGCAGTTCTTC.

The chain couples TRBV6-5 to TRBJ1-2, with no clear D. The V and J ends lost 6 bases and 4 bases respectively, with 9 bases between them. The CDR3 has 12 amino acids. The germline V gene encodes CDR1 MNHEY and CDR2 SVGAGI. The CDR3 region has the DNA TGTGCCAGCAGGACGGGAGGCTATGGCTACACCTTC. This encodes CASRTGGYGYTF.

The V and J genes are TRBV5-1 and TRBJ2-5; D is possibly TRBD1 or TRBD2 (5 bases each). CDR1 is SGHRS and CDR2 is YFSETQ in the germline V gene. The CDR3 has 16 amino acids. Trimming removed 2 bases from V and 3 bases from J, with 17 bases in between. CDR3 nucleotides: TGCGCCAGCAGCTTTGGGGGAAATGGCATCGAAGAGACCCAGTACTTC. Protein sequence: CASSFGGNGIEETQYF.

The rearrangement uses TRBV5-1 and TRBJ2-1; no definite D call. V gave up 0 bases and J gave up 8 bases, with 15 bases separating them. Germline V gene data show CDR1 as SGHRS and CDR2 as YFSETQ. This CDR3 is 15 amino acids long. The CDR3 DNA follows: TGCGCCAGCAGCTTGGGGGGATCCTTAGGGCATGAGCAGTTCTTC. This codes for CASSLGGSLGHEQFF.